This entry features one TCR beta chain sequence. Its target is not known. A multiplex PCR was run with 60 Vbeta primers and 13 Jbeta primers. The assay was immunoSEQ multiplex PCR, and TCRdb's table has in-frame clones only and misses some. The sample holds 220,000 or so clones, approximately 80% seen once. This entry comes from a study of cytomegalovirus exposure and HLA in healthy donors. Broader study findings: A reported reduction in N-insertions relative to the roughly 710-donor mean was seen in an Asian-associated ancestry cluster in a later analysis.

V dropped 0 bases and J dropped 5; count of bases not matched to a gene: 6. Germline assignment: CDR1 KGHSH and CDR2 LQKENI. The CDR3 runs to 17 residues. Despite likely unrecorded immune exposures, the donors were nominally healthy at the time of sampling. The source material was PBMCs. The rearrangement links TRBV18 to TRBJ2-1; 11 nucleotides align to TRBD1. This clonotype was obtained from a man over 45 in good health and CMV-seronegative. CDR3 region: CASSPPDRGHDDNEQFF. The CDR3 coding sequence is TGTGCCAGCTCACCACCGGACAGGGGGCACGATGACAATGAGCAGTTCTTC. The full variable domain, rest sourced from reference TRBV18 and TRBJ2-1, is NAGVMQNPRHLVRRRGQEARLRCSPMKGHSHVYWYRQLPEEGLKFMVYLQKENIIDESGMPKERFSAEFPKEGPSILRIQQVVRGDSAAYFCASSPPDRGHDDNEQFFGPGTRLTVL.